This passage covers 2 T cell receptor beta chains from one sample sequenced in a study of PD-L1 blockade in urothelial cancer. Clones were read by immunoSEQ multiplex PCR, and TCRdb kept only the in-frame ones, dropping some. The sample yields tens of thousands of clones, 87% seen once. The source was PBMCs, collected around atezolizumab (anti-PD-L1) treatment. These TCRs come from a man aged 55 to 70 with urothelial cancer.

This clone qualifies as medium-sized. The V call is TRBV5-6, the J call TRBJ1-1, with D possibly matching TRBD1 (5 bases). The CDR3 covers 15 residues. From germline, CDR1 is SGHDT and CDR2 YYEEEE. V was clipped by 4 bases and J by 6 bases, with 19 bases between them. The CDR3 is CASSADDQGPAEAFF. The CDR3 DNA sequence: TGTGCCAGCAGCGCCGATGATCAGGGCCCAGCTGAAGCTTTCTTT.

V gene TRBV10-3 combines with J gene TRBJ2-5; possibly TRBD2 for D (5 bases). There are 14 residues in the CDR3. V shed 5 bases and J shed 4 bases, with 14 bases lying between them. CDR1 and CDR2 (germline): ENHRY, SYGVKD. CDR3 coding DNA: TGTGCCATCAGTCTTGCTCTAGCAGGAGAGACCCAGTACTTC. It specifies CAISLALAGETQYF.